The rows below give T cell receptor beta chains drawn from one sample of a study of persistence of HIV-infected CD4 T cells. Assay: immunoSEQ multiplex PCR; the TCRdb copy retains only in-frame clones and omits some. This sample has about 43,000 clones, with 89% found just once. No antigen has been assigned to these receptors. Sequencing used CD4+ T cells sorted from PBMCs after roughly 19-hour stimulation, obtained from a patient who received antiretroviral therapy. Receptors were obtained from an adult man with HIV who was CMV-seropositive. The CDR3 runs from the conserved cysteine through the conserved F or W. The D gene is left open where the match is weak. Rows give clone size only sometimes, using once, few, many, or a class for an expanded clone.

14	-	TRBJ2-5	TRBD1	TRBV5-8	CASNEQGFQETQYF	TGTGCCAGCAACGAACAGGGGTTTCAAGAGACCCAGTACTTC
17	-	TRBJ1-5	-	TRBV22-1	CPGSARAVRRSNQPQHF	TGTCCTGGGAGCGCACGGGCAGTCCGTCGTAGCAATCAGCCCCAGCATTTT
16	-	TRBJ2-2	-	TRBV19	CASSLGRTMGTGELFF	TGTGCCAGTAGCCTGGGACGGACAATGGGCACCGGGGAGCTGTTTTTT
14	-	TRBJ1-1	TRBD1	TRBV5-1	CASSRDRGGTEAFF	TGCGCCAGCAGCCGGGACAGGGGAGGCACTGAAGCTTTCTTT
14	-	TRBJ2-3	TRBD1	TRBV18	CASSLTGGTDTQYF	TGTGCCAGCTCACTGACAGGGGGCACAGATACGCAGTATTTT
18	-	TRBJ2-3	-	TRBV7-3	CASSLNPPRGVYTDTQYF	TGTGCCAGCAGCTTAAACCCTCCCAGAGGGGTCTACACAGATACGCAGTATTTT
14	-	TRBJ2-7	TRBD2	TRBV18	CASSSGGLPYEQYF	TGTGCCAGCTCAAGCGGGGGGCTCCCCTACGAGCAGTACTTC
13	-	TRBJ2-4	-	TRBV6-5	CASSTVAKNIQYF	TGTGCCAGCTCTACTGTAGCCAAAAACATTCAGTACTTC
19	-	TRBJ1-5	TRBD1	TRBV15	CATSHVKTWRDRGVQPQHF	TGTGCCACCAGCCACGTCAAAACTTGGAGGGACAGGGGTGTGCAGCCCCAGCATTTT
14	-	TRBJ2-7	TRBD1	TRBV19	CASSSGTGRYEQYF	TGTGCCAGTAGTTCTGGGACAGGGAGGTACGAGCAGTACTTC
14	-	TRBJ2-1	TRBD2	TRBV3-1/TRBV3-2	CASTSGGARNEQFF	TGTGCCAGCACTAGCGGGGGGGCCAGGAATGAGCAGTTCTTC
14	-	TRBJ1-1	-	TRBV10-2	CASSVRAPNTEAFF	TGCGCCAGCAGTGTAAGGGCCCCGAACACTGAAGCTTTCTTT
13	-	TRBJ1-2	TRBD1	TRBV28	CASRNGQGYGYTF	TGTGCCAGCAGGAATGGACAGGGCTATGGCTACACCTTC
11	-	TRBJ2-5	-	TRBV20-1	CSAKYGETQYF	TGCAGTGCTAAGTATGGGGAGACCCAGTACTTC
12	-	TRBJ1-1	-	TRBV5-1	CASSLSNTEAFF	TGCGCCAGCAGCCTTTCTAACACTGAAGCTTTCTTT
15	-	TRBJ2-2	TRBD1	TRBV7-9	CASSSGTGRPGELFF	TGTGCCAGCAGTTCCGGGACAGGGCGTCCCGGGGAGCTGTTTTTT
15	once	TRBJ2-1	-	TRBV9	CASSAQGMTYNEQFF	TGTGCCAGCAGCGCCCAGGGGATGACCTACAATGAGCAGTTCTTC
14	-	TRBJ2-7	-	TRBV12-5	CATGTHLPPYEQYF	TGTGCTACCGGGACACATCTTCCTCCCTACGAGCAGTACTTC
13	-	TRBJ1-2	TRBD1	TRBV3-1/TRBV3-2	CASSLDRDYGYTF	TGTGCCAGCAGCCTGGACAGGGACTATGGCTACACCTTC
17	-	TRBJ1-3	-	TRBV3-1/TRBV3-2	CASSLKQGVYSGNTIYF	TGTGCCAGCAGCCTAAAACAGGGAGTATACTCTGGAAACACCATATATTTT
14	-	TRBJ2-2	-	TRBV29-1	CSVGRGLNTGELFF	TGCAGCGTTGGGCGGGGGCTCAACACCGGGGAGCTGTTTTTT
15	-	TRBJ1-5	TRBD1	TRBV6-5	CASSWGQGSNQPQHF	TGTGCCAGCAGTTGGGGACAGGGCAGCAATCAGCCCCAGCATTTT
14	-	TRBJ1-4	-	TRBV5-1	CASSTRGEGEKLFF	TGCGCCAGCAGCACGAGAGGGGAAGGGGAAAAACTGTTTTTT
16	-	TRBJ1-4	-	TRBV5-1	CASRRILGGKSEKLFF	TGCGCCAGCAGGAGGATATTGGGGGGCAAAAGTGAAAAACTGTTTTTT
16	-	TRBJ1-2	TRBD1	TRBV19	CATTLRSIQGAQGYTF	TGTGCCACAACCCTCCGATCGATCCAGGGGGCACAGGGCTACACCTTC
14	-	TRBJ2-2	-	TRBV6-5	CASNRDFRTGELFF	TGTGCCAGCAATCGGGACTTTCGGACCGGGGAGCTGTTTTTT
12	-	TRBJ1-1	-	TRBV29-1	CSVGKGSTEAFF	TGCAGCGTTGGGAAGGGGTCCACTGAAGCTTTCTTT
14	few	TRBJ1-5	-	TRBV20-1	CSASAGGGNQPQHF	TGCAGTGCTAGTGCGGGGGGCGGCAATCAGCCCCAGCATTTT